Given below is one T cell receptor (beta chain) in context. The germline V gene encodes CDR1 LGHNA and CDR2 YSLEER. The V gene lost 1 base and the J gene lost 9 bases, with 10 bases spanning the gap. This CDR3 has 14 residues. Patients of the Seattle cohort, enrolled during active infection, were followed longitudinally. The sample is drawn from a study of blood T cell repertoires in COVID-19. Study information: Acute and convalescent COVID-19 specimens originated in the United States, Italy and Spain.

Authors' data handling: Using reference gene primer amplification, nucleated cell counts were estimated. Clones were sequenced by immunoSEQ multiplex PCR, and TCRdb holds only the in-frame ones, with some missing. Clone size and the V and J calls come from that table; the DNA yielded D and trimming. In the table there are under 450,000 clones, about nine tenths of which are singletons. This sequence originates from a woman in her thirties or forties with COVID-19, enrolled during active disease. The genes are TRBV4-3 and TRBJ1-6; D is perhaps TRBD1 (5 bases). Sequencing was performed on peripheral blood. The CDR3 nucleotides are TGCGCCAGCAGCCAAGGGCAGGGATCTTCACCCCTCCACTTT. Its translation: CASSQGQGSSPLHF.